This T cell receptor (beta chain) was identified in a study of blood T cell repertoires in COVID-19. As for the study in general: COVID-19 samples from acute and convalescent phases originated in the United States, Italy and Spain. PBMCs, B-cell-depleted T cells, or T cells provided the cDNA or gDNA that made up the material.

The repertoire was sequenced with immunoSEQ multiplex PCR; TCRdb's copy has only in-frame clones and lacks some. Of over 55,000 clones in the sample, 65% to 85% were seen once. Those enrolled, adults aged about 18 to 89 years, came from some 23 US areas. Cohort placement rested on clinical history that participants reported themselves. V was cut by 4 bases and J by 7 bases, with 16 bases left in between. CDR3 length equals 15 residues. Germline V CDR1 and CDR2: MNHEY, SMNVEV (reference sequence). The receptor was isolated from a woman aged 40-49 years with acute COVID-19. V gene TRBV27 combines with J gene TRBJ1-4, with unresolved D. Input material: PBMCs or T cells enriched from blood (not recorded which). Here the CDR3 reads CASSSVPGRPEKLFF. CDR3 coding DNA: TGTGCCAGCAGTTCCGTCCCGGGTCGACCTGAAAAACTGTTTTTT.